In this sample, the clone carrying this T cell receptor beta chain turned up many times. Its antigen remains unknown. Sequence at one end of the junction differs from germline and may be a read error. The data stem from a study of naive and memory T cell subsets. TCR cDNA received a 3' ligated oligonucleotide that carried a UMI. Adult healthy volunteers gave 2.5 ml peripheral blood for whole-blood RNA. Cells were not sorted; total RNA input targeted about 1 to 1000 ng. The SP2 primer and nested alpha and beta constant region primers amplified ligated cDNA in four rounds. Blood and skin TCR RNA was reverse transcribed with alpha and beta constant primers. From the 5' RACE reads, TCRdb called clonotypes with MiXCR, one entry per CDR3 protein. This sample has approximately 49,000 distinct CDR3 sequences, with approximately 4.5% found just once. CDR1 and CDR2 from the germline V gene are LNHDA and SQIVND (reference sequence). The CDR3 extends over 12 amino acids.

Study-wide results and caveats: Potentially, T cell activation and differentiation skew this RNA-based measurement.

The chain combines TRBV19 with TRBJ2-4; 12 bases are a match to TRBD1. This clonotype originated in a female donor in good health. The CDR3, as DNA: TGTGCCAGTAGTATCGTTACGGGACAGGGGGCCTTC. Its translation is CASSIVTGQGAF.